The source of this T cell receptor beta chain is a study of blood T cell repertoires in COVID-19. Study summary: Cohort 3 donors counted as recovered after two negative PCRs, clearance, or resolved symptoms. The origin of the acute and convalescent COVID-19 samples was the United States, Italy and Spain. The cDNA or gDNA used as material had been derived from T cells, B-cell-depleted T cells, or PBMCs.

This study enrolled people aged roughly 18 to 100 from 20 to 25 US geographic areas. The repertoire was sequenced with immunoSEQ multiplex PCR; TCRdb's copy has only in-frame clones and lacks some. The table records 150,000 to 200,000 clones, about 86% of them present only once. The J segment lost 3 bases and the V segment lost 0 bases, leaving 7 bases of the junction unmatched. The CDR3 consists of 16 residues. CDR1 is SGDLS and CDR2 is YYNGEE in the germline V gene. This chain connects TRBV9 to TRBJ2-7, with 9 positions matching TRBD1. Material for sequencing was PBMCs or T cells enriched from blood (not recorded which). The sequence was obtained from a woman between 40 and 55 years old in a cohort exposed to, infected with or recovered from COVID-19 (not recorded which). Written as DNA, the CDR3 is TGTGCCAGCAGCGTAGAGGGGACAGGGACAGACTACGAGCAGTACTTC. Translating gives CASSVEGTGTDYEQYF. Drawing the rest from reference TRBV9 and TRBJ2-7, the complete variable domain is DSGVTQTPKHLITATGQRVTLRCSPRSGDLSVYWYQQSLDQGLQFLIQYYNGEERAKGNILERFSAQQFPDLHSELNLSSLELGDSALYFCASSVEGTGTDYEQYFGPGTRLTVT.